This paragraph covers one T cell receptor (beta chain) sequence. The table came from immunoSEQ multiplex PCR; TCRdb's copy has only in-frame clones and leaves some out. The sample carries about 260,000 clones, 80% to 90% recorded once. With V trimmed by 4 bases and J by 0 bases, 5 bases remained unmatched. Germline V gene lookup returns CDR1 SQVTM and CDR2 ANQGSEA. There are 15 residues in the CDR3. The record originates from a study of blood T cell repertoires in COVID-19. Source material: peripheral blood. The source of this sequence is a woman aged 40 to 50 who had recovered from COVID-19. The chain recombines TRBV29-1 with TRBJ2-2, with 7 bases matching TRBD1. In DNA, the CDR3 is TGCAGCGTTGGCGGGCAGGGGGCGAACACCGGGGAGCTGTTTTTT. Protein: CSVGGQGANTGELFF.